The rows below give T cell receptor beta chains drawn from one sample of a study of CD8 T cells in ankylosing spondylitis. Each CDR3 protein is one row after TCRdb ran MiXCR on the 5' RACE reads. The data contain approximately 220,000 distinct CDR3 sequences, around 16% of them singletons. Sequenced input: blood, either unsorted or a sorted T cell fraction (not recorded which). The receptors were sampled from a male donor with ankylosing spondylitis. The CDR3 runs from the conserved cysteine through the conserved F or W. The D gene is left open where the match is weak. Clone size is shown for a subset of rows, as once, few, many or a class of expanded clone.

v_gene,abundance,d_gene,j_gene,CDR3aa,CDR3nt
TRBV25-1,few,-,TRBJ1-5,CASSGLQGSQPQHF,TGTGCCAGCAGTGGCCTGCAGGGCAGTCAGCCCCAGCATTTT
TRBV27,-,TRBD2,TRBJ2-7,CASSSLRGGDAYEQYF,TGTGCCAGCAGTTCCCTACGCGGGGGGGATGCGTACGAGCAGTACTTC
TRBV11-1,few,-,TRBJ2-3,CASSLVFSGESSTDTQYF,TGTGCCAGCAGCTTAGTCTTTAGCGGAGAGTCTAGCACAGATACGCAGTATTTT
TRBV28,-,TRBD2,TRBJ2-1,CAGGGVGNNEQFF,TGTGCCGGGGGGGGTGTGGGGAACAATGAGCAGTTCTTC
TRBV29-1,few,-,TRBJ2-1,CSVEDRVSSYNEQFF,TGCAGCGTTGAAGATCGCGTGAGCTCCTACAATGAGCAGTTCTTC
TRBV12-5,few,TRBD1,TRBJ2-5,CASGADRGLSQETQYF,TGTGCTAGTGGCGCGGACAGGGGGCTTTCTCAAGAGACCCAGTACTTC
TRBV19,many,-,TRBJ1-1,CASTGAATEAFF,TGTGCCAGTACAGGGGCCGCCACTGAAGCTTTCTTT
TRBV29-1,many,TRBD1,TRBJ2-7,CSVEQGTGSYEQYF,TGCAGCGTTGAACAGGGGACAGGGTCCTACGAGCAGTACTTC
TRBV7-6,-,-,TRBJ1-1,CASSLVAGADTEAFF,TGTGCCAGCAGCTTAGTAGCTGGGGCGGACACTGAAGCTTTCTTT
TRBV20-1,-,TRBD2,TRBJ2-7,CSARSGYTGGLYEQYF,TGCAGTGCTAGGTCAGGCTATACGGGAGGACTCTACGAGCAGTACTTC
TRBV5-1,-,-,TRBJ2-7,CAGSLEGPTTYEQYF,TGCGCCGGCAGCTTGGAGGGACCGACAACCTACGAGCAGTACTTC
TRBV27,few,-,TRBJ2-1,CASSPTSGSNEQFF,TGTGCCAGCAGTCCAACCTCAGGGTCCAATGAGCAGTTCTTC
TRBV27,-,TRBD1,TRBJ2-3,CASRTTGEDTQYF,TGTGCCAGCAGGACAACAGGGGAGGATACGCAGTATTTT
TRBV11-2,-,TRBD2,TRBJ2-1,CASSPSGTSGISYNEQFF,TGTGCCAGCAGCCCCTCCGGGACTAGCGGGATATCCTACAATGAGCAGTTCTTC
TRBV12-3/TRBV12-4,many,-,TRBJ1-1,CASSPSTQVNTEAFF,TGTGCCAGCAGCCCCTCCACGCAGGTGAACACTGAAGCTTTCTTT
TRBV6-2/TRBV6-3,few,-,TRBJ1-3,CASSLRMRVPLMPSGNTIYF,TGTGCCAGCAGTCTTAGGATGCGGGTTCCACTTATGCCCTCTGGAAACACCATATATTTT
TRBV27,-,TRBD2,TRBJ2-1,CASSSGTIGNEQFF,TGTGCCAGCAGTTCTGGGACTATAGGCAATGAGCAGTTCTTC
TRBV27,-,-,TRBJ2-7,CASSLTDTLGEQYF,TGTGCCAGCAGTTTAACGGACACCCTGGGGGAGCAGTACTTC
TRBV7-9,few,-,TRBJ1-3,CARYWSVSGNTIYF,TGTGCCAGGTACTGGTCGGTCTCTGGAAACACCATATATTTT
TRBV30,many,TRBD1,TRBJ1-1,CAWGLDRDTEAFF,TGTGCCTGGGGGCTAGACAGGGACACTGAAGCTTTCTTT
TRBV2,few,-,TRBJ1-1,CASSERDSWTEAFF,TGTGCCAGCAGTGAAAGAGACAGCTGGACTGAAGCTTTCTTT
TRBV19,few,-,TRBJ1-1,CASSSGGDTEAFF,TGTGCCAGTAGTTCCGGGGGGGACACTGAAGCTTTCTTT
TRBV7-9,once,-,TRBJ2-7,CASSSGHSDYEQYF,TGTGCCAGCAGCTCGGGACACTCGGACTACGAGCAGTACTTC
TRBV2,-,TRBD2,TRBJ2-5,CASTGGAQETQYF,TGTGCCAGCACCGGGGGGGCGCAAGAGACCCAGTACTTC
TRBV20-1,few,-,TRBJ2-2,CSARVVGGGGGELFF,TGCAGTGCCAGGGTAGTCGGAGGAGGAGGCGGGGAGCTGTTTTTT
TRBV11-3,-,TRBD1,TRBJ2-7,CASSSRDREEEYF,TGTGCCAGCAGCTCCCGGGACAGGGAAGAAGAGTACTTC
TRBV20-1,many,TRBD1,TRBJ1-4,CSARKLGTGVGGGEKLFF,TGCAGTGCTAGAAAACTGGGGACAGGGGTCGGAGGGGGTGAAAAACTGTTTTTT
TRBV6-5,many,-,TRBJ2-7,CASSYSDSYEQYF,TGTGCCAGCAGTTACTCGGACAGCTACGAGCAGTACTTC
TRBV12-3/TRBV12-4,few,TRBD2,TRBJ2-3,CASTFGTSGTDTQYF,TGTGCCAGCACCTTTGGTACTAGCGGCACAGATACGCAGTATTTT
TRBV11-1,-,TRBD2,TRBJ2-5,CASSLPVERQRGKETQYF,TGTGCCAGCAGCTTACCCGTCGAGAGGCAGCGGGGCAAAGAGACCCAGTACTTC
TRBV11-2,-,-,TRBJ2-3,CASSLVLGVEDTQYF,TGTGCCAGCAGCTTAGTACTGGGAGTCGAAGATACGCAGTATTTT
TRBV7-9,few,TRBD1,TRBJ1-4,CASSLYGTANEKLFF,TGTGCCAGCAGCTTATATGGGACAGCGAATGAAAAACTGTTTTTT
TRBV4-1,few,-,TRBJ1-4,CASSQRGMGKLFF,TGCGCCAGCAGCCAGCGGGGGATGGGAAAACTGTTTTTT
TRBV7-8,few,TRBD1,TRBJ2-7,CASSPTGSPYEQYF,TGTGCCAGCAGCCCGACAGGGTCCCCCTACGAGCAGTACTTC
TRBV4-3,-,TRBD2,TRBJ2-3,CASSPWGTSGTDTQYF,TGCGCCAGCAGCCCGTGGGGGACTAGCGGCACAGATACGCAGTATTTT
TRBV7-9,-,TRBD1,TRBJ2-7,CASSDWGQGDEQYF,TGTGCCAGCAGCGATTGGGGACAGGGGGACGAGCAGTACTTC
TRBV27,-,TRBD2,TRBJ2-3,CASSLGLAGGADTQYF,TGTGCCAGCAGTTTGGGACTAGCGGGAGGAGCAGATACGCAGTATTTT
TRBV6-1,few,TRBD1,TRBJ1-2,CASSEGLGQAYGYTF,TGTGCCAGCAGTGAAGGCCTCGGACAGGCCTATGGCTACACCTTC
TRBV7-9,few,-,TRBJ2-7,CASSSPLGGPPYEQYF,TGTGCCAGCAGCTCCCCTCTGGGCGGCCCTCCCTACGAGCAGTACTTC
TRBV7-9,-,-,TRBJ2-7,CASSWSSYEQYF,TGTGCCAGCTCGTGGAGCTCCTACGAGCAGTACTTC